A single sample gave rise to the 11 T cell receptor beta chains below, sequenced in a study of blood T cell repertoires in COVID-19. Measured with immunoSEQ multiplex PCR; TCRdb has only the in-frame clones, and not every one. The sample holds tens of thousands of clones; 86% are singletons and the top ten take 1.3%. Specimen: peripheral blood. The receptor source for this set is a woman of 80 years or more with acute or convalescent COVID-19.

This chain joins TRBV6-2 or TRBV6-3 and TRBJ2-1; 7 nucleotides line up with TRBD2. The germline V gene has CDR1 MNHEY and CDR2 SVGEGT. V gave up 3 bases and J gave up 8 bases; unmatched junction bases: 10. The CDR3 is 15 amino acids. CDR3 amino acids: CASSYGGSGAHEQFF. The CDR3 DNA is TGTGCCAGCAGTTATGGCGGGAGCGGAGCCCATGAGCAGTTCTTC.

The CDR3 DNA is TGTGCCAGCAGCCAGGGACTAGCGGGGGGTCATCCAGATACGCAGTATTTT. Translating it yields CASSQGLAGGHPDTQYF. The rearrangement links TRBV3-1 (or the pseudogene TRBV3-2) to TRBJ2-3; the match to TRBD2 covers 15 bases. The V segment lost 3 bases and the J segment 4 bases; nucleotides outside the gene matches: 5. CDR3 size: 17 residues. CDR1 and CDR2 from the germline V gene are LGHDT and YNNKEL (reference sequence).

The gene calls are TRBV5-8 and TRBJ2-5; 7 bases are shared with TRBD2. Per germline, CDR1 SGHTS and CDR2 YDEGEE. The CDR3 is made up of 16 amino acids. Trimming took 2 bases from V and 2 from J; bases not matched to a gene: 9. The CDR3 DNA sequence: TGTGCCAGCAGCTTAAGTCCTAGCGGCTTACAAGAGACCCAGTACTTC. It encodes CASSLSPSGLQETQYF.

The chain combines TRBV28 with TRBJ1-4; D may be TRBD1 (6 bases). V was clipped by 10 bases and J by 0 bases, with 12 bases between them. Germline CDR1 reads MDHEN; CDR2 reads SYDVKM. CDR3 length equals 14 residues. In DNA form, the CDR3 reads TGTGCCATCCAGGGGTCTGCAACTAATGAAAAACTGTTTTTT. This encodes CAIQGSATNEKLFF.

This clone has only a few counts. The V call is TRBV6-5, the J call TRBJ1-2, with 9 bases aligning to TRBD1. Germline CDR1 reads MNHEY; CDR2 reads SVGAGI. This CDR3 contains 14 residues. Trimming cost V 3 bases and J 8 bases; bases outside gene matches: 7. CDR3 bases: TGTGCCAGCAGTTATTCGGGACAGGGCCACGGCTACACCTTC. Translated: CASSYSGQGHGYTF.

This rearrangement joins TRBV5-1 to TRBJ1-2, with D possibly matching TRBD1 (6 bases). Germline V gene lookup returns CDR1 SGHRS and CDR2 YFSETQ. V gave up 10 bases and J gave up 4 bases, with 23 bases separating them. The CDR3 is 15 amino acids. CDR3 coding DNA: TGCGCCGTCACAAGGAGCCCCGGACAGCTCTATGGCTACACCTTC. Translation: CAVTRSPGQLYGYTF.

The chain combines TRBV7-2 with TRBJ2-5; possibly TRBD1 for D (6 bases). Germline V lookup: CDR1 SGHTA, CDR2 FQGNSA. This CDR3 is 17 amino acids long. Trimming cost V 5 bases and J 0 bases, with 19 bases left between them. Here the CDR3 reads CASSTPQDSPNQETQYF. The CDR3 DNA sequence: TGTGCCAGCAGCACACCACAGGACAGCCCCAACCAAGAGACCCAGTACTTC.

V is TRBV6-6 and J is TRBJ1-2; no definite D call. The V and J ends lost 2 bases and 7 bases respectively, with 11 bases between them. The germline V gene encodes CDR1 MNHNY and CDR2 SVGAGI (reference sequence). This CDR3 has 13 amino acids. For the CDR3, the DNA is TGTGCCAGCAGTTACAGGGCAGAGGGTGGCTACACCTTC. Translating it yields CASSYRAEGGYTF.

The J gene is TRBJ1-1, the V gene TRBV29-1; D gene unclear. V lost 4 bases to trimming and J lost 3 bases, with 12 bases between them. Germline V lookup: CDR1 SQVTM, CDR2 ANQGSEA. There are 13 residues in the CDR3. The CDR3 DNA is TGCAGCGTTGTATTCAGGATAGACACTGAAGCTTTCTTT. Protein: CSVVFRIDTEAFF.

The V call is TRBV7-9, the J call TRBJ2-1; D is unclear. CDR1 and CDR2 from the germline V gene are SEHNR and FQNEAQ (reference sequence). The V end was cut by 5 bases, the J end by 9 bases, with 8 bases between. CDR3 length: 11 residues. The DNA for the CDR3 is TGTGCCAGCAGCCCTATTTCTGAGCAGTTCTTC. Protein product: CASSPISEQFF.

The J gene is TRBJ2-2, the V gene TRBV5-1, with 8 bases identical to TRBD2. Germline-derived CDR1 and CDR2 are SGHRS and YFSETQ. Trimming took 7 bases from V and 4 from J; bases not matched to a gene: 9. This CDR3 is 15 amino acids long. The CDR3 sequence: CASLLTGGGTGELFF. CDR3 sequence (DNA): TGCGCCAGCTTATTGACGGGAGGGGGCACCGGGGAGCTGTTTTTT.